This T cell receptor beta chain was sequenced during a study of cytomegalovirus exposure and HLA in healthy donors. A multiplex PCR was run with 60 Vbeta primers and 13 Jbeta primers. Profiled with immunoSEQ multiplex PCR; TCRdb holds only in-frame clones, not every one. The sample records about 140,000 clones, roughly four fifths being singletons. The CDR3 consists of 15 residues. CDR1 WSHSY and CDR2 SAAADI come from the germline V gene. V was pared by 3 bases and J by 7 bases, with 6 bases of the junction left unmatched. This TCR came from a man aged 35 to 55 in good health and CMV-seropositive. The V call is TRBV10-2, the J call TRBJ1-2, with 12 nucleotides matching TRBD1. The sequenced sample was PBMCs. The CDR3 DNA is TGCGCCAGCAGTGAACCGGGGACAGGGGGCGGTGGCTACACCTTC. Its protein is CASSEPGTGGGGYTF.